This T cell receptor (beta chain) was sequenced for a study of shared clonotypes between healthy human individuals (dated by TCRdb to 2019 to 2021). About the full investigation: A few men and two women, aged 18 to 49 years, made up the cohort. For each donor, CD4 naive and CD4 memory were each given three plates, CD8 naive was given two plates, and CD8 memory was given one plate. Blood TCR repertoires of a handful of healthy adults were deeply sequenced to estimate repertoire size and the extent of clonotype sharing between individuals. Different laboratories and diverse techniques were used to prepare libraries and sequence TCR repertoires, to increase sequencing depth and limit assay-specific biases. Each donor's leukapheresis produced roughly between roughly 0.85 and 9.5 billion PBMCs. Overall study results and their limits: Higher generation probabilities were observed for clonotypes shared by all four sorted-subset donors than for non-shared clonotypes. Only blood was sampled, and tissue TCR repertoires likely differ from those in blood. Because the study included a small number of donors, the genetic and exposure-history diversity represented was limited. Rarefaction of sorted-subset datasets indicated incomplete sequencing despite the large sequencing depth. Sharing across a few donors was observed for around 5% of naive CD4, 3.5% of naive CD8, 2% to 2.5% of memory CD4, and about 0.4% of memory CD8 clonotypes. Pairwise subsampling indicated that sequencing depth was expected to affect the degree of clonotype sharing among donors. Larger estimated clonotype richness was generally found for naive subsets than for memory subsets.

Reading from cysteine to phenylalanine, the CDR3 counts 12 amino acids. The CDR3 DNA has 36 bases and is translated from base 1. The germline V gene (reference sequence) yields MNHEY for CDR1 and SMNVEV for CDR2. Using the deep immunoSEQ assay, multiplex PCR amplified TCR CDR3 regions from genomic DNA. Extracted genomic DNA from each cell subset was spread evenly across all wells of several immunoSEQ 96-well plates, with each plate serving as a replicate. For sorted subsets, roughly 0.2 ug genomic DNA, equal to about 30,000 T cell genomes, was loaded into each replicate PCR. Purified libraries were measured with a Qubit 3.0 fluorometer, size-checked on a Bioanalyzer 2100, and measured again with the KAPA Library Quantification kit. Each immunoSEQ 96-well plate was sequenced on its own single-read 150-cycle Illumina NextSeq 550 flow cell. Turning to the authors' computational methods: Because the immunoSEQ output included only junctional sequences and no quality scores, the filtering could not be the same as the filtering used for full-length reads. To assign V/J genes and CDR3, sequences were annotated against IMGT germline references using PyIR, a Python wrapper for IgBLAST v1.9. Any read was removed if the V/J assignment was weak (E-value above 1e-6), the CDR3 was missing, or the read contained stop codons, out-of-frame junctions, or ambiguous translated residues. V3J clonotypes were defined by identical inferred V gene, J gene, and CDR3 amino acid sequence. To compute the percentage overlap between repertoires, the number of shared unique clonotypes was divided by the size of the smaller repertoire. Richness of each repertoire was evaluated using RTK rarefaction, the Chao1 estimator, and Recon v2.1 estimates of unobserved clonotypes. Generation probabilities for all TCRbeta clonotypes obtained by the gDNA method from a handful of donors were computed using OLGA. Here the immuneACCESS table is served through TCRdb, limited to in-frame sequences with V and J called. Missing clones are a known gap in these copies; in checked studies unresolved V genes cover under half, and the rest lacks a known reason. V and J calls and clone size follow that table, whereas D and trimming were derived from the DNA. This sample is represented by 400,000 or so clones; about 96% of them were singletons. The top ten hold about 0.32% of the sample.

Healthy HIV-negative adults with no recently reported acute infections or vaccinations were included as donors. Every donor was a Caucasian adult living in Nashville, Tennessee, USA. CD8 memory samples combined magnetically selected CD45RO+ cells with CCR7-negative CD45RA+ effector memory (TemRA) cells. Blood was obtained by leukapheresis, after which PBMCs were separated by Ficoll-Histopaque density gradient centrifugation and cryopreserved in liquid nitrogen vapor phase. Purity and quantity of every magnetically sorted T cell population were checked by analytical flow cytometry. From each sorted fraction, genomic DNA was isolated and quantified by UV absorbance on a Nanodrop 2000c. Concerning this clone: Its antigen is unknown. Base qualities are not recorded, but no much larger clone differs from it by a single base.

The sequence was collected from a man aged 30 to 45 in good health. Rearrangement joined TRBV27 to TRBJ2-7, with 8 central nucleotides matching TRBD2. Sequencing was performed on memory CD8+ T cells sorted from blood. The sample's cell subset or site label, in plain terms: CD45RO+ cells pooled with CCR7-negative TemRA cells. The nucleotides are TGTGTGACCGGGGGGGGCCCGGGAGAGCAGTACTTC. The resulting protein is CVTGGGPGEQYF.